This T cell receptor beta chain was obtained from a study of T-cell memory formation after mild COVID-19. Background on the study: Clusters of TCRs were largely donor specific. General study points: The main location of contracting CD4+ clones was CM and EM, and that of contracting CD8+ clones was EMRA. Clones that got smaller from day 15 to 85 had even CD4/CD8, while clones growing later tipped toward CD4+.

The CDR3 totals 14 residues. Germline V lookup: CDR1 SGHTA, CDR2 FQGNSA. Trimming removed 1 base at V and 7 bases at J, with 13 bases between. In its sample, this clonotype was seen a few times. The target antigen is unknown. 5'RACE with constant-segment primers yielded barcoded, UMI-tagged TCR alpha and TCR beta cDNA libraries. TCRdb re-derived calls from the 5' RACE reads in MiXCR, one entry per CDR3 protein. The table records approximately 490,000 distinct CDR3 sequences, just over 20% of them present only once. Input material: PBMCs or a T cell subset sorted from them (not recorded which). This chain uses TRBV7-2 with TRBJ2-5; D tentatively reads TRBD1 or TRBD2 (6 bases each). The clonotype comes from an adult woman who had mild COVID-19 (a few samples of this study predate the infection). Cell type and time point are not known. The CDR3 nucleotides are TGTGCCAGCAGCTTAGACCCGGGGGCTAGGACCCAGTACTTC. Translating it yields CASSLDPGARTQYF.